These 20 T cell receptor beta chains were sequenced from one sample in a study of T cell responses to AZD1222 COVID-19 vaccine. Profiling relied on immunoSEQ multiplex PCR, and the TCRdb table lists in-frame clones only, not all of them. The data hold about 97,000 clones, with about 88% observed a single time. The source was peripheral blood, collected on day 0 of AZD1222 vaccination. The source is an adult in good health.

The chain recombines TRBV11-2 with TRBJ2-7; 10 bases match TRBD2. The CDR3 runs 14 residues. CDR1 is SGHAT and CDR2 is FQNNGV in the germline V gene. V was clipped by 5 bases and J by 2 bases; unmatched bases: 3. The CDR3 is CASSPTSGAYEQYF. Here the CDR3 DNA reads TGTGCCAGCAGCCCTACTAGCGGGGCCTACGAGCAGTACTTC.

The V and J genes are TRBV29-1 and TRBJ1-2; no firm D call. The V end lost 6 bases, the J end lost 2 bases, and 13 bases lay between the germline ends. This CDR3 region has 13 residues. Per the germline V gene, CDR1 is SQVTM and CDR2 is ANQGSEA. The CDR3 spells CSVQKGRNYGYTF. DNA of the CDR3: TGCAGCGTCCAAAAGGGCAGAAACTATGGCTACACCTTC.

The V and J genes are TRBV11-2 and TRBJ1-2; D gene uncertain. The length of the CDR3 is 12 residues. V lost 5 bases and J 8 bases, leaving 12 bases between the germline ends. Germline assignment: CDR1 SGHAT and CDR2 FQNNGV. This chain's CDR3 is CASSALHGGYTF. The CDR3 region has the DNA TGTGCCAGCAGCGCCCTACACGGGGGCTACACCTTC.

This clone turned up a few times. Distinct nucleotide sequences in the sample also encode this CDR3. The chain employs TRBV7-6 and TRBJ2-3; D is ambiguous. The V end lost 0 bases, the J end lost 5 bases, and 6 bases lay between the germline ends. Looked up from germline, CDR1 is SGHVS and CDR2 is FNYEAQ. The CDR3 runs to 13 residues. The CDR3 spells CASSLAIRDTQYF. CDR3 sequence (DNA): TGTGCCAGCAGCTTAGCGATAAGAGATACGCAGTATTTT.

The V call is TRBV6-5, the J call TRBJ2-3; a weak D match, TRBD1 (7 bases). The CDR3 is 15 residues long. V was pared by 6 bases and J by 5 bases, with 18 bases between. Germline CDR1 reads MNHEY; CDR2 reads SVGAGI. The CDR3 loop is CASRAWRGREDTQYF. The CDR3 nucleotides are TGTGCCAGCAGGGCCTGGAGGGGGCGGGAAGATACGCAGTATTTT.

This clone was counted a single time. The chain recombines TRBV19 with TRBJ1-6, with 9 positions matching TRBD1. The CDR3 runs 15 residues. Germline CDR1 LNHDA, CDR2 SQIVND (reference sequence). V was pared by 10 bases and J by 6 bases, with 10 bases of the junction left unmatched. The DNA of the CDR3 is TGTGCCACCTCCCCTACAGGGGGCCTTAATTCACCCCTCCACTTT. Amino acid sequence: CATSPTGGLNSPLHF. The complete variable domain, with remaining parts taken from reference TRBV19 and TRBJ1-6, reads DGGITQSPKYLFRKEGQNVTLSCEQNLNHDAMYWYRQDPGQGLRLIYYSQIVNDFQKGDIAEGYSVSREKKESFPLTVTSAQKNPTAFYLCATSPTGGLNSPLHFGNGTRLTVT.

The chain employs TRBV19 and TRBJ2-3; no firm D call. The germline gives CDR1 LNHDA, CDR2 SQIVND (reference sequence). Trimming removed 7 bases from V and 4 bases from J, with 15 bases in between. This CDR3 is built from 14 residues. The CDR3 bases are TGTGCCAGTACCAATCAAAGGAGAGCAGATACGCAGTATTTT. It encodes CASTNQRRADTQYF.

The chain employs TRBV6-2 or TRBV6-3 and TRBJ1-5, with D unclear. Germline V lookup: CDR1 MNHEY, CDR2 SVGEGT. Trimming stripped 5 bases from V and 9 bases from J, with 17 bases between. The length of the CDR3 is 14 residues. CDR3 sequence (DNA): TGTGCCAGCAGTCCCCCCGACATAAGGAGGCCCCAGCATTTT. Amino acids: CASSPPDIRRPQHF.

The chain couples TRBV2 to TRBJ2-3; TRBD2 aligns across 7 bases. This CDR3 has 16 amino acids. CDR1 is SNHLY and CDR2 is FYNNEI in the germline V gene. Germline trimming cut 6 bases from V and 2 bases from J; bases unmatched to any gene: 11. CDR3 DNA sequence: TGTGCCAGCAGCGCCCCCCTGCGGGGGAACACAGATACGCAGTATTTT. Amino acids: CASSAPLRGNTDTQYF.

This clone was picked up a small number of times. V is TRBV5-5 and J is TRBJ1-5; 11 bases are shared with TRBD1. The CDR3 has 15 amino acids. With 4 bases clipped from V and 5 bases from J, the junction kept 5 bases outside the gene matches. CDR1 is SGHKS, CDR2 YYEKEE, per germline (reference sequence). CDR3 region: CASSRTGGSDQPQHF. In nucleotides, the CDR3 is TGTGCCAGCAGCAGGACAGGGGGCAGCGATCAGCCCCAGCATTTT.

The J gene is TRBJ1-1, the V gene TRBV6-5; D is uncertain. The germline CDR1 and CDR2 sequences are MNHEY and SVGAGI. The CDR3 contains 14 residues. The V gene lost 5 bases and the J gene lost 5 bases, with 15 bases spanning the gap. The CDR3 sequence is CASSPGFKDTEAFF. The CDR3 coding sequence is TGTGCCAGCAGTCCGGGGTTTAAGGATACTGAAGCTTTCTTT.

V is TRBV7-3 and J is TRBJ2-1; TRBD2 matches at 10 bases. The CDR3 spans 15 residues. V lost 3 bases and J lost 1; bases outside the gene matches: 0. From germline, CDR1 is SGHTA and CDR2 FQGTGA. In nucleotides, the CDR3 is TGTGCCAGCAGCTTTAGCGGGGGGTCCTACAATGAGCAGTTCTTC. It yields the protein CASSFSGGSYNEQFF.

J is TRBJ1-2 and V is TRBV19, with D perhaps matching TRBD1 (5 bases). The CDR3 extends over 13 amino acids. V dropped 1 base and J dropped 7 bases, with 10 bases sitting between them. Germline assignment: CDR1 LNHDA and CDR2 SQIVND (reference sequence). CDR3 protein: CASSIARAFGYTF. The DNA of the CDR3 is TGTGCCAGTAGTATAGCCAGGGCGTTTGGCTACACCTTC.

In DNA, the CDR3 is TGTGCCAGCAGCTTCCCCGGGACAAACACAGATACGCAGTATTTT. The encoded protein is CASSFPGTNTDTQYF. J is TRBJ2-3 and V is TRBV7-2; D perhaps matches TRBD1 (6 bases). The germline V and J ends were trimmed by 3 bases and 2 bases, with 12 bases remaining between them. Germline V gives CDR1 SGHTA, CDR2 FQGNSA. This CDR3 spans 15 amino acids.

This chain joins TRBV5-1 and TRBJ2-3, with TRBD2 identical over 9 bases. The CDR3 spans 17 residues. V lost 1 base and J lost 4; bases outside the gene matches: 10. Germline CDR1 SGHRS, CDR2 YFSETQ. The CDR3 coding sequence is TGCGCCAGCAGCTTGCGGTTGGGCGGGGGGGCCGCAGATACGCAGTATTTT. It yields the protein CASSLRLGGGAADTQYF.

The chain is built from TRBV11-2 and TRBJ1-2; D is unclear. V gave up 1 base and J gave up 5 bases, with 14 bases separating them. The CDR3 length is 15 residues. CDR1 and CDR2 from the germline V gene are SGHAT and FQNNGV. CDR3 bases: TGTGCCAGCAGCTTAGGGCGCCAGGTGGGATATGGCTACACCTTC. This codes for CASSLGRQVGYGYTF.

This clone was seen once. The CDR3 bases are TGTGCCAGCAGCCAAGATCGGGGACGCGGCGGGAGGATAGGGAATGAGCAGTTCTTC. Encoded protein: CASSQDRGRGGRIGNEQFF. This chain uses TRBV3-1 (or the pseudogene TRBV3-2) with TRBJ2-1; TRBD2 matches 8 bases. The germline V gene encodes CDR1 LGHDT and CDR2 YNNKEL (reference sequence). After removal of 0 bases from V and 7 bases from J, the junction contained 17 bases not matched to a gene. The CDR3 contains 19 residues.

The chain recombines TRBV19 with TRBJ1-3; the D is unclear. Germline loops: CDR1 LNHDA, CDR2 SQIVND (reference sequence). There are 15 residues in the CDR3. Trimming pared 6 bases from V and 0 bases from J, leaving 12 bases between. This CDR3 is CASRKKRDSGNTIYF. For the CDR3, the DNA is TGTGCCAGTAGGAAAAAGAGAGACTCTGGAAACACCATATATTTT. The full variable domain, with the rest looked up from reference TRBV19 and TRBJ1-3, is DGGITQSPKYLFRKEGQNVTLSCEQNLNHDAMYWYRQDPGQGLRLIYYSQIVNDFQKGDIAEGYSVSREKKESFPLTVTSAQKNPTAFYLCASRKKRDSGNTIYFGEGSWLTVV.

The rearrangement links TRBV5-5 to TRBJ2-7, with a weak D call TRBD1 (6 bases). The CDR3 covers 14 residues. Trimming removed 1 base from V and 3 bases from J, with 11 bases in between. CDR1 is SGHKS and CDR2 is YYEKEE in the germline V gene (reference sequence). As DNA, the CDR3 is TGTGCCAGCAGCTTGATTCGGACAGACTACGAGCAGTACTTC. Protein: CASSLIRTDYEQYF. Supplemented by reference TRBV5-5 and TRBJ2-7, the full variable domain reads DAGVTQSPTHLIKTRGQQVTLRCSPISGHKSVSWYQQVLGQGPQFIFQYYEKEERGRGNFPDRFSARQFPNYSSELNVNALLLGDSALYLCASSLIRTDYEQYFGPGTRLTVT.

CDR3 in DNA: TGTGCCAGCAGCGCGACAGGGACTAGCACAGATACGCAGTATTTT. Translation gives CASSATGTSTDTQYF. The rearrangement links TRBV9 to TRBJ2-3, with D possibly matching TRBD1 (7 bases). Germline V gene sequence: CDR1 SGDLS, CDR2 YYNGEE. Deletions cut 3 bases from V and 0 bases from J, with 11 bases between. The CDR3 spans 15 residues.